These 32 T cell receptor beta chains originate from one sample sequenced in a study of cytomegalovirus exposure and HLA in healthy donors. PCR involved 60 Vbeta and 13 Jbeta primers. Clones were read by immunoSEQ multiplex PCR, and TCRdb kept only the in-frame ones, dropping some. Of 85,000 to 100,000 clones listed, around 89% are singletons. Input material: PBMCs. The receptors shown here come from a young man in good health and CMV-seronegative.

CDR3 loop: CASSVDRVNTEAFF. The CDR3 bases are TGTGCCAGCAGTGTAGACAGGGTGAACACTGAAGCTTTCTTT. This sequence joins TRBV28 and TRBJ1-1; 7 bases align to TRBD1. The CDR3 extends over 14 amino acids. The germline V gene has CDR1 MDHEN and CDR2 SYDVKM. With V trimmed by 5 bases and J by 0 bases, 3 bases remained unmatched.

The V call is TRBV4-1, the J call TRBJ2-1; D gene unclear. Deletions cut 2 bases from V and 0 bases from J, with 11 bases between. The CDR3 is 16 amino acids. CDR1 and CDR2 from the germline V gene are MGHRA and YSYEKL. In DNA form, the CDR3 reads TGCGCCAGCAGCCAAACGATGGCGGTCTCCTACAATGAGCAGTTCTTC. It specifies CASSQTMAVSYNEQFF.

This clone was seen a handful of times. This chain links TRBV7-8 with TRBJ1-1, with D maybe TRBD1 (6 bases). The V and J ends lost 5 bases and 5 bases respectively, with 18 bases between them. The CDR3 sequence is 15 residues long. CDR1 SGHVS and CDR2 FQNEAQ come from the germline V gene. CDR3 residues: CASSLFQGRGTEAFF. DNA for the CDR3: TGTGCCAGCAGCCTATTCCAGGGGCGTGGGACTGAAGCTTTCTTT.

This chain joins TRBV18 and TRBJ1-6; 11 bases match TRBD1. The junction had 6 bases not matched to a gene; V was cut back by 5 bases and J by 9 bases. The CDR3 is 15 amino acids. Germline assignment: CDR1 KGHSH and CDR2 LQKENI. As DNA, the CDR3 is TGTGCCAGCTCAAGGGGACAGGGGGAATTTTCACCCCTCCACTTT. It specifies CASSRGQGEFSPLHF.

DNA for the CDR3: TGTGCCAGCGAAACCCCAGGGGCCGTCAATCAGCCCCAGCATTTT. Protein: CASETPGAVNQPQHF. V gene TRBV6-6 combines with J gene TRBJ1-5; D is possibly TRBD1 (6 bases). Germline V gene lookup returns CDR1 MNHNY and CDR2 SVGAGI (reference sequence). Trimming took 8 bases from V and 3 from J, leaving 17 bases between them. This CDR3 is 15 amino acids long.

The chain joins TRBV30 to TRBJ1-3; D possibly corresponds to TRBD1 (6 bases). V dropped 1 base and J dropped 4 bases, with 8 bases sitting between them. The CDR3 sequence is 13 residues long. In germline, CDR1 is GTSNPN, CDR2 SVGIG (reference sequence). DNA for the CDR3: TGTGCCTGGAGTGGTACAGGGGGAAACACCATATATTTT. Translating it yields CAWSGTGGNTIYF.

This clone has only one observation. The gene calls are TRBV7-9 and TRBJ2-1, with TRBD2 as a possible D gene (6 bases). V dropped 5 bases and J dropped 2 bases, with 13 bases sitting between them. This CDR3 is built from 15 residues. The germline CDR1 and CDR2 sequences are SEHNR and FQNEAQ (reference sequence). In nucleotides, the CDR3 is TGTGCCAGCAGCGCACTTAGCGGAGCCTACAATGAGCAGTTCTTC. Protein product: CASSALSGAYNEQFF.

The chain links TRBV29-1 to TRBJ1-2; possible D gene TRBD1, 5 bases. V lost 3 bases to trimming and J lost 4 bases, with 9 bases between them. The CDR3 runs 12 residues. In germline, CDR1 is SQVTM, CDR2 ANQGSEA. CDR3 DNA: TGCAGCGTTGACGGGGGTACCTATGGCTACACCTTC. Translation gives CSVDGGTYGYTF.

The gene calls are TRBV28 and TRBJ2-7; 7 nucleotides match TRBD1. From germline, CDR1 is MDHEN and CDR2 SYDVKM. CDR3 size: 15 residues. The trim removed 4 bases at V and 1 base at J, leaving 7 bases unmatched. The CDR3 nucleotides are TGTGCCAGCAGTTCTGCGGACAGGTGGTCCTACGAGCAGTACTTC. It translates to CASSSADRWSYEQYF.

The chain links TRBV29-1 to TRBJ1-5; D is undetermined. V gave up 3 bases and J gave up 4 bases, with 7 bases separating them. The CDR3 spans 12 residues. Germline V gene lookup returns CDR1 SQVTM and CDR2 ANQGSEA. CDR3 in DNA: TGCAGCGTTGAGCGGCGTAATCAGCCCCAGCATTTT. Translation gives CSVERRNQPQHF.

The CDR3 reads CASRASGSTEAFF. CDR3 nucleotides: TGCGCCAGCAGAGCATCGGGTTCCACTGAAGCTTTCTTT. The chain couples TRBV5-1 to TRBJ1-1, with D unclear. V was clipped by 5 bases and J by 4 bases, with 12 bases between them. This CDR3 spans 13 amino acids. Germline V gives CDR1 SGHRS, CDR2 YFSETQ.

The chain joins TRBV2 to TRBJ1-5, with 7 bases matching TRBD1. This CDR3 comprises 14 residues. Trimming cost V 1 base and J 6 bases; bases outside gene matches: 3. Germline V gene sequence: CDR1 SNHLY, CDR2 FYNNEI. For the CDR3, the DNA is TGTGCCAGCAGTGAAGACAGGGGCTCTCAGCCCCAGCATTTT. This gives the protein CASSEDRGSQPQHF.

The CDR3 here is CASSLTGDRSYEQYF. The DNA for the CDR3 is TGCGCCAGCAGCTTGACCGGGGACAGAAGCTACGAGCAGTACTTC. The chain recombines TRBV5-1 with TRBJ2-7, with 7 bases matching TRBD1. J gave up 3 bases and V 1 base, and 7 bases lay outside the gene matches. CDR1 is SGHRS, CDR2 YFSETQ, per germline. This CDR3 is 15 amino acids long.

The V call is TRBV15, the J call TRBJ1-2; D not certain. V was cut by 9 bases and J by 4 bases, with 18 bases left in between. This CDR3 has 14 amino acids. Looked up from germline, CDR1 is LNHNV and CDR2 is YYDKDF (reference sequence). The CDR3 DNA reads TGTGCCACAGGGTCGACGACGGACTCCTATGGCTACACCTTC. This encodes CATGSTTDSYGYTF.

The gene calls are TRBV6-5 and TRBJ2-7; 7 nucleotides agree with TRBD2. This CDR3 region has 16 residues. Germline CDR1 MNHEY, CDR2 SVGAGI. Trimming took 0 bases from V and 3 from J; bases not matched to a gene: 8. CDR3 in DNA: TGTGCCAGCAGTTACTCGGCTAGCGGTGGTCGCTACGAGCAGTACTTC. This sequence encodes CASSYSASGGRYEQYF.

The chain couples TRBV28 to TRBJ2-4; TRBD2 is a possible D gene (6 bases). Germline values: CDR1 MDHEN, CDR2 SYDVKM. Trimming removed 10 bases from V and 6 bases from J, with 13 bases in between. This CDR3 is 12 amino acids long. For the CDR3, the DNA is TGTGCCACATCCTCCGGGGGAAACATTCAGTACTTC. It translates to CATSSGGNIQYF.

The V and J genes are TRBV7-9 and TRBJ2-1, with unresolved D. The CDR3 sequence is 16 residues long. With 6 bases removed from V and 6 bases from J, the gap between germline ends came to 21 bases. Germline lookup yields CDR1 SEHNR and CDR2 FQNEAQ (reference sequence). Here the CDR3 reads CASSIGSGGTGNEQFF. The CDR3, as DNA: TGTGCCAGCAGTATCGGTTCTGGTGGAACGGGCAATGAGCAGTTCTTC. The full variable domain, in which reference TRBV7-9 and TRBJ2-1 provide the parts outside the CDR3, is DTGVSQNPRHKITKRGQNVTFRCDPISEHNRLYWYRQTLGQGPEFLTYFQNEAQLEKSRLLSDRFSAERPKGSFSTLEIQRTEQGDSAMYLCASSIGSGGTGNEQFFGPGTRLTVL.

This clone was counted only a few times. The chain has TRBV27 and TRBJ2-4, with D possibly matching TRBD2 (5 bases). Between the trimmed V and J ends, which lost 2 bases and 4 bases, there was a span of 9 bases. This CDR3 is built from 14 residues. Germline V gene sequence: CDR1 MNHEY, CDR2 SMNVEV (reference sequence). CDR3 sequence reads: CASSLGGGKNIQYF. The CDR3, as DNA: TGTGCCAGCAGTTTAGGTGGCGGGAAAAACATTCAGTACTTC.

J is TRBJ2-3 and V is TRBV7-2; 11 nucleotides agree with TRBD2. Germline assignment: CDR1 SGHTA and CDR2 FQGNSA. The CDR3 length is 16 residues. Unmatched junction bases numbered 4, after V lost 5 bases and J lost 0 bases. This CDR3 is CASSPRLAGSTDTQYF. DNA of the CDR3: TGTGCCAGCAGCCCACGACTAGCGGGGAGCACAGATACGCAGTATTTT.

This clone was seen only a few times. The gene calls are TRBV28 and TRBJ2-3; 11 bases line up with TRBD2. The CDR3 loop spans 17 amino acids. V lost 5 bases to trimming and J lost 6 bases; unmatched junction nucleotides: 13. CDR1 and CDR2 from the germline V gene are MDHEN and SYDVKM. The CDR3 DNA reads as TGTGCCAGCAGTGACACTAGCGGGAGAGGCCCGAGGGATACGCAGTATTTT. The encoded protein is CASSDTSGRGPRDTQYF. The full variable domain, its missing parts supplied by reference TRBV28 and TRBJ2-3, is DVKVTQSSRYLVKRTGEKVFLECVQDMDHENMFWYRQDPGLGLRLIYFSYDVKMKEKGDIPEGYSVSREKKERFSLILESASTNQTSMYLCASSDTSGRGPRDTQYFGPGTRLTVL.

The chain couples TRBV7-6 to TRBJ2-1; 8 nucleotides line up with TRBD2. The CDR3 covers 15 residues. The V segment lost 4 bases and the J segment 5 bases; nucleotides outside the gene matches: 7. CDR1 SGHVS and CDR2 FNYEAQ come from the germline V gene. CDR3 region: CASSSRLARNNEQFF. The CDR3 DNA sequence: TGTGCCAGCAGCTCAAGACTAGCGAGAAACAATGAGCAGTTCTTC. Combining the CDR3 with reference TRBV7-6 and TRBJ2-1 gives the whole variable domain GAGVSQSPRYKVTKRGQDVALRCDPISGHVSLYWYRQALGQGPEFLTYFNYEAQQDKSGLPNDRFSAERPEGSISTLTIQRTEQRDSAMYRCASSSRLARNNEQFFGPGTRLTVL.

This chain connects TRBV5-6 to TRBJ2-2, with no clear D. The CDR3 has 16 residues. Trimming took 4 bases from V and 0 from J, leaving 13 bases between them. The germline CDR1 and CDR2 sequences are SGHDT and YYEEEE. CDR3 sequence reads: CASSAMGPANTGELFF. In DNA form, the CDR3 reads TGTGCCAGCAGCGCAATGGGCCCCGCGAACACCGGGGAGCTGTTTTTT.

This clone was detected only a few times. The chain has TRBV25-1 and TRBJ1-5; D is uncertain. V gave up 5 bases and J gave up 1 base, with 6 bases separating them. Germline V CDR1 and CDR2: MGHDK, SYGVNS. The CDR3 has 13 amino acids. DNA of the CDR3: TGTGCCAGCAGTCGGGGAAGCAATCAGCCCCAGCATTTT. This codes for CASSRGSNQPQHF.

J is TRBJ1-1 and V is TRBV30; D not resolved. CDR3 length equals 12 residues. Germline lookup yields CDR1 GTSNPN and CDR2 SVGIG (reference sequence). V was clipped by 3 bases and J by 0 bases, with 5 bases between them. The CDR3 here is CAWSLMNTEAFF. DNA of the CDR3: TGTGCCTGGAGCTTAATGAACACTGAAGCTTTCTTT.

The chain has TRBV7-8 and TRBJ2-7; TRBD1 might be the D (5 bases). CDR1 and CDR2 (germline): SGHVS, FQNEAQ. This CDR3 is 11 amino acids long. The V end lost 5 bases, the J end lost 4 bases, and 6 bases lay between the germline ends. The CDR3 DNA is TGTGCCAGCAGCCGGACATACGAGCAGTACTTC. Protein sequence: CASSRTYEQYF.

The rearrangement joins TRBV7-2 to TRBJ2-7; 7 nucleotides line up with TRBD2. The V segment lost 1 base and the J segment 7 bases; nucleotides outside the gene matches: 10. Germline values: CDR1 SGHTA, CDR2 FQGNSA. CDR3 size: 15 residues. CDR3 residues: CASSLGVGMGGEQYF. In nucleotides, the CDR3 is TGTGCCAGCAGCTTAGGGGTAGGGATGGGGGGGGAGCAGTACTTC.

This clone was seen only once. The chain employs TRBV11-2 and TRBJ2-7; D is possibly TRBD1 (5 bases). CDR1 and CDR2 from the germline V gene are SGHAT and FQNNGV. V lost 1 base and J 3 bases, leaving 7 bases between the germline ends. CDR3 size: 13 residues. DNA of the CDR3: TGTGCCAGCAGCTTAGTGGACAACTACGAGCAGTACTTC. Protein product: CASSLVDNYEQYF.

The chain has TRBV28 and TRBJ2-1; 10 bases match TRBD2. The V gene end was trimmed by 7 bases and the J gene end by 5 bases; junction bases not matched to a gene: 8. Germline assignment: CDR1 MDHEN and CDR2 SYDVKM. The CDR3 extends over 15 amino acids. CDR3 DNA: TGTGCCAGCACCAAAGGACTAGCGGTAAACAATGAGCAGTTCTTC. It encodes CASTKGLAVNNEQFF. Full variable domain (outside the CDR3, taken from reference TRBV28 and TRBJ2-1): DVKVTQSSRYLVKRTGEKVFLECVQDMDHENMFWYRQDPGLGLRLIYFSYDVKMKEKGDIPEGYSVSREKKERFSLILESASTNQTSMYLCASTKGLAVNNEQFFGPGTRLTVL.

The rearrangement joins TRBV7-2 to TRBJ2-7; 7 nucleotides line up with TRBD1. The germline CDR1 and CDR2 sequences are SGHTA and FQGNSA. The CDR3 has 16 residues. After removal of 5 bases from V and 1 base from J, the junction contained 11 bases not matched to a gene. The CDR3 region has the DNA TGTGCCAGCAGCCCGATGGGAACAGGGGATTCCTACGAGCAGTACTTC. It specifies CASSPMGTGDSYEQYF.

V usage is TRBV5-4 and J usage is TRBJ2-1; 11 positions agree with TRBD1. With 5 bases clipped from V and 8 bases from J, the junction kept 6 bases outside the gene matches. This CDR3 comprises 14 residues. The V gene's germline CDR1 is SGHNT and CDR2 YYREEE (reference sequence). In DNA form, the CDR3 reads TGTGCCAGCAGGCCGGGACAGGGGGGCCATGAGCAGTTCTTC. The encoded protein is CASRPGQGGHEQFF. Looking up the rest from reference TRBV5-4 and TRBJ2-1 gives the full variable domain: ETGVTQSPTHLIKTRGQQVTLRCSSQSGHNTVSWYQQALGQGPQFIFQYYREEENGRGNFPPRFSGLQFPNYSSELNVNALELDDSALYLCASRPGQGGHEQFFGPGTRLTVL.

The chain has TRBV29-1 and TRBJ1-2, with TRBD1 as a possible D gene (6 bases). This CDR3 contains 15 residues. Trimming removed 0 bases at V and 4 bases at J, with 15 bases between. Germline V gene sequence: CDR1 SQVTM, CDR2 ANQGSEA. CDR3 protein: CSVEDDDRTIYGYTF. CDR3 DNA: TGCAGCGTTGAAGATGATGACAGGACGATCTATGGCTACACCTTC.

The chain is built from TRBV6-1 and TRBJ2-5; TRBD2 is a possible D gene (6 bases). Trimming shortened V by 1 base and J by 5 bases, and 14 bases separated the two germline ends. The CDR3 length is 15 residues. CDR1 and CDR2 (germline): MNHNS, SASEGT. The CDR3 region has the DNA TGTGCCAGCAGTGAAGGATGGGCAGGAGGGGAGACCCAGTACTTC. It translates to CASSEGWAGGETQYF.